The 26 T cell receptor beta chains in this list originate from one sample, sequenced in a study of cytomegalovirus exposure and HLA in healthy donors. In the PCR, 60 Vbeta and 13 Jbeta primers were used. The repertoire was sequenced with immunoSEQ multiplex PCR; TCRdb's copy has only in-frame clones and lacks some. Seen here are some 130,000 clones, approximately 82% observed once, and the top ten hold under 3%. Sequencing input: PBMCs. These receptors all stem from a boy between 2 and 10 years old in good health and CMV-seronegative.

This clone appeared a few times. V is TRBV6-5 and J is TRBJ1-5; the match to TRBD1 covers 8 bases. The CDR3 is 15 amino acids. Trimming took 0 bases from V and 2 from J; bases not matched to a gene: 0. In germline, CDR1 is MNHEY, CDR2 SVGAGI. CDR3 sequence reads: CASSYSGQGNQPQHF. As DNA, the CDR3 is TGTGCCAGCAGTTACTCGGGACAGGGCAATCAGCCCCAGCATTTT.

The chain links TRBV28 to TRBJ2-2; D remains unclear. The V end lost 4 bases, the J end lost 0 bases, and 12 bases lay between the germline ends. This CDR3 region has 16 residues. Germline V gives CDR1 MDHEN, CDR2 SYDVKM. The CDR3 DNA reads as TGTGCCAGCAGTTCGGGTTGGTTCGCGAACACCGGGGAGCTGTTTTTT. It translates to CASSSGWFANTGELFF.

The CDR3 nucleotides read TGTGCCAGCAGTTTATGGGGGGAGGGGAACACTGAAGCTTTCTTT. Encoded protein: CASSLWGEGNTEAFF. The chain couples TRBV27 to TRBJ1-1; D may be TRBD1 (5 bases). The germline V and J ends were trimmed by 1 base and 1 base, with 10 bases remaining between them. CDR1 is MNHEY, CDR2 SMNVEV, per germline (reference sequence). The CDR3 totals 15 residues.

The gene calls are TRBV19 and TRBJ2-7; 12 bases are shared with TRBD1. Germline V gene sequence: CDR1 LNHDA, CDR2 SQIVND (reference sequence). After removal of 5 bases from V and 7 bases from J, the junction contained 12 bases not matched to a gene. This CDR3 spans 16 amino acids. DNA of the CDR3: TGTGCCAGTAGTCGAGGCGGGGGACAGGGGGCCTCGGAGCAGTACTTC. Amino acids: CASSRGGGQGASEQYF.

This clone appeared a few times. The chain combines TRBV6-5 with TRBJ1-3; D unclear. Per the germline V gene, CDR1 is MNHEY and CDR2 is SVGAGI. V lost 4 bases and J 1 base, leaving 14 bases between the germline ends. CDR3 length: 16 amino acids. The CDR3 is CASSWERNPSGNTIYF. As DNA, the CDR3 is TGTGCCAGCAGTTGGGAGAGGAACCCTTCTGGAAACACCATATATTTT.

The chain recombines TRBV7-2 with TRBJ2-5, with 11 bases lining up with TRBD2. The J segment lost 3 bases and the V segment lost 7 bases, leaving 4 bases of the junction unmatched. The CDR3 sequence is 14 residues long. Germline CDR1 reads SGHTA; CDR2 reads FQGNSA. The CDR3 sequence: CASNDSGGEETQYF. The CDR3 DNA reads TGTGCCAGCAACGATAGCGGGGGGGAAGAGACCCAGTACTTC.

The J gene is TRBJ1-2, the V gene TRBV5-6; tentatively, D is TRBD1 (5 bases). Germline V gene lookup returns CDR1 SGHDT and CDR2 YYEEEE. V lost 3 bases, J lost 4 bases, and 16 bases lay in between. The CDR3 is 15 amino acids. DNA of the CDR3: TGTGCCAGCAGCTCCAGGGTTCTCGTCGTCTATGGCTACACCTTC. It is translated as CASSSRVLVVYGYTF.

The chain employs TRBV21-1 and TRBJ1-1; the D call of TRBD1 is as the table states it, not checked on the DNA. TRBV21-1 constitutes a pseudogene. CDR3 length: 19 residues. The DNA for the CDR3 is TGTGCCAGCAGCCTTACTTTAGGGGTCCTTTCACCTTTAAACACTGAAGCTTTCTTT. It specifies CASSLTLGVLSPLNTEAFF.

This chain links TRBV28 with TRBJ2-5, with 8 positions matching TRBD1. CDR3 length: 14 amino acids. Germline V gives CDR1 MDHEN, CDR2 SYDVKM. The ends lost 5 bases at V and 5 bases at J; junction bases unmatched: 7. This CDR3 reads CASSPYRGMETQYF. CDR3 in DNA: TGTGCCAGCAGTCCCTACAGGGGGATGGAGACCCAGTACTTC.

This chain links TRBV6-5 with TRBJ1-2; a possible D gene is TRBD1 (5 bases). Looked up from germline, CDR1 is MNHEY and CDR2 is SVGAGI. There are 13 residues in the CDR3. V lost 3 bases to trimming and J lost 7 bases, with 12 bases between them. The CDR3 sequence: CASSYSGNFGYTF. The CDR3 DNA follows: TGTGCCAGCAGTTATTCAGGGAATTTTGGCTACACCTTC.

The CDR3 region is CASSSLSGANVLTF. The CDR3 region has the DNA TGTGCCAGCAGTTCCCTCTCTGGGGCCAACGTCCTGACTTTC. V usage is TRBV27 and J usage is TRBJ2-6; D is unresolved. Trimming stripped 4 bases from V and 0 bases from J, with 4 bases between. The CDR3 loop spans 14 amino acids. Germline CDR1 is MNHEY and CDR2 is SMNVEV (reference sequence).

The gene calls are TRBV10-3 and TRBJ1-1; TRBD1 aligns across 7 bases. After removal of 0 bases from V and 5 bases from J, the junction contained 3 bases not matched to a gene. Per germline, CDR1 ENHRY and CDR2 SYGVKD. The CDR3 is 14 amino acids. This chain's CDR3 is CAISESTGITEAFF. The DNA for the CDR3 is TGTGCCATCAGTGAGTCGACAGGGATAACTGAAGCTTTCTTT.

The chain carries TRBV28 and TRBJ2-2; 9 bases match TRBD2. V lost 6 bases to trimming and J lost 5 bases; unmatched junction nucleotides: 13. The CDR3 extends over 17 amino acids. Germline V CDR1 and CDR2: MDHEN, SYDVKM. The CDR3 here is CASSLPGREGPTGELFF. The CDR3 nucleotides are TGTGCCAGCAGCCTCCCTGGGCGGGAGGGCCCTACCGGGGAGCTGTTTTTT. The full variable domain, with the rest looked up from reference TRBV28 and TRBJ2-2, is DVKVTQSSRYLVKRTGEKVFLECVQDMDHENMFWYRQDPGLGLRLIYFSYDVKMKEKGDIPEGYSVSREKKERFSLILESASTNQTSMYLCASSLPGREGPTGELFFGEGSRLTVL.

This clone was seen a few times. The CDR3 sequence is CASSRYRGGTEAFF. As DNA, the CDR3 is TGTGCCAGCAGCCGATACAGGGGAGGAACTGAAGCTTTCTTT. This chain joins TRBV5-6 and TRBJ1-1; 7 nucleotides agree with TRBD1. The CDR3 is 14 residues long. Germline values: CDR1 SGHDT, CDR2 YYEEEE. With 4 bases clipped from V and 5 bases from J, the junction kept 8 bases outside the gene matches.

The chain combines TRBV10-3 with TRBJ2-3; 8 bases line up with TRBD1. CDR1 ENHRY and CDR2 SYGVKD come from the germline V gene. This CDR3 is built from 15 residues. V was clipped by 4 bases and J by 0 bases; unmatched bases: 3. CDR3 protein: CAISGTGPSTDTQYF. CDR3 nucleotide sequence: TGTGCCATCAGTGGGACAGGGCCCAGCACAGATACGCAGTATTTT.

As DNA, the CDR3 is TGTGCCAGCGGGACAGGGTGTCAGCAGTACGTC. Its protein product is CASGTGCQQYV. The chain is built from TRBV2 and TRBJ2-7, with 9 bases aligning to TRBD1. Germline assignment: CDR1 SNHLY and CDR2 FYNNEI. The CDR3 consists of 11 residues. V was pared by 8 bases and J by 8 bases, with 4 bases of the junction left unmatched.

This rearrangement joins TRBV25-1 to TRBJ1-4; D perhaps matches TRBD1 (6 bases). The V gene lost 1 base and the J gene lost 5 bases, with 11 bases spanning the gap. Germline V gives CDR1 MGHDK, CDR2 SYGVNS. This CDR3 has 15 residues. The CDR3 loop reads CASSESTRGNEKLFF. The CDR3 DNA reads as TGTGCCAGCAGTGAATCAACAAGGGGGAATGAAAAACTGTTTTTT.

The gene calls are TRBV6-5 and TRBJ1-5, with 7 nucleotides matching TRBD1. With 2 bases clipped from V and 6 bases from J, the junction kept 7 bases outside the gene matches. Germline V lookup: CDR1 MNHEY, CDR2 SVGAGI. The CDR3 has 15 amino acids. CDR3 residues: CASSYEAGGLQPQHF. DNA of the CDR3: TGTGCCAGCAGTTACGAGGCAGGGGGGCTTCAGCCCCAGCATTTT.

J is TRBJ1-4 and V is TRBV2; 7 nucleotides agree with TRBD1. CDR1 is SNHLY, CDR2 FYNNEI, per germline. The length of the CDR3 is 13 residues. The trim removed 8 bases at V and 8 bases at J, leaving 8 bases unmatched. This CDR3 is CASSGNRGEKLFF. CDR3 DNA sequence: TGTGCCAGCTCCGGTAACAGGGGCGAAAAACTGTTTTTT.

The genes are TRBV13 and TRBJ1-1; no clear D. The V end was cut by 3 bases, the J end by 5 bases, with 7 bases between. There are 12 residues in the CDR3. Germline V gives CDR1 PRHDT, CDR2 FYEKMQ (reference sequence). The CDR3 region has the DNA TGTGCCAGCAGCTTGAGGGTTACTGAAGCTTTCTTT. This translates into CASSLRVTEAFF.

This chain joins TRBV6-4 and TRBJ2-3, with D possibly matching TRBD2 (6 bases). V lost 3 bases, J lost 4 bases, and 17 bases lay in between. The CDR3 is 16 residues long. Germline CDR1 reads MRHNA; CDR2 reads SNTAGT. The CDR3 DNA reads TGTGCCAGCAGTGAATCGGGAGCGAGTGGTTCAGATACGCAGTATTTT. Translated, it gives CASSESGASGSDTQYF.

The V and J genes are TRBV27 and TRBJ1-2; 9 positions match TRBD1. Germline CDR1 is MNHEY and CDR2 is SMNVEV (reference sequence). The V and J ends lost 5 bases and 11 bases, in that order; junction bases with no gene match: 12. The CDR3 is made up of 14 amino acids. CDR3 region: CASSESGQGIVYTF. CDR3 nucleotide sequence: TGTGCCAGCAGTGAATCGGGACAGGGCATTGTTTACACCTTC.

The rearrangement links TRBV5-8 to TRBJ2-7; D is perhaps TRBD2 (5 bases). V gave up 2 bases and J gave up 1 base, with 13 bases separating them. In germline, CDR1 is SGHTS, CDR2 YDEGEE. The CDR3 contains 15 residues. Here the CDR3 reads CASSFRVRGSYEQYV. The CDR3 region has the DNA TGTGCCAGCAGCTTCCGAGTTCGGGGATCCTACGAGCAGTACGTC.

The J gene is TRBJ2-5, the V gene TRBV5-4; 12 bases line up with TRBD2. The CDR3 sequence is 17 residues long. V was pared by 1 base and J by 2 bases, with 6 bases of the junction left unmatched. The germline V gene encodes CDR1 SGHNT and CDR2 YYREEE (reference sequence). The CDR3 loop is CASSLSGLAGLQETQYF. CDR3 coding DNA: TGTGCCAGCAGCTTGTCGGGACTAGCGGGCCTACAAGAGACCCAGTACTTC.

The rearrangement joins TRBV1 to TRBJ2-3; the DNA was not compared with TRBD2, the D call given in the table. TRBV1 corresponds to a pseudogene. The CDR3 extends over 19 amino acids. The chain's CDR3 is CTSSQELGTSGFSTDTQYF. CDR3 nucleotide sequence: TGCACCAGCAGCCAAGAACTAGGGACTAGCGGGTTTAGCACAGATACGCAGTATTTT.

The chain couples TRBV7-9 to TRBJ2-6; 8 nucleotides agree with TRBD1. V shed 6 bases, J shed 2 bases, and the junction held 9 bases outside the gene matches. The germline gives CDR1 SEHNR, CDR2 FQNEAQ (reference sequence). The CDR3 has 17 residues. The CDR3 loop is CASSWDRQSAGANVLTF. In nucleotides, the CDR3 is TGTGCCAGCAGTTGGGACAGGCAATCCGCTGGGGCCAACGTCCTGACTTTC. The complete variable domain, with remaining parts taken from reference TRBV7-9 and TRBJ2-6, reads DTGVSQNPRHKITKRGQNVTFRCDPISEHNRLYWYRQTLGQGPEFLTYFQNEAQLEKSRLLSDRFSAERPKGSFSTLEIQRTEQGDSAMYLCASSWDRQSAGANVLTFGAGSRLTVL.